Shown below are 7 T cell receptor beta chains from a single sample sequenced in a study of shared clonotypes between healthy human individuals. The table came from immunoSEQ multiplex PCR; TCRdb's copy has only in-frame clones and leaves some out. The table includes about 770,000 clones, over 55% detected once. Sequencing was performed on memory CD4+ T cells sorted from blood. Subset defined: CD45RA-negative fraction. These receptors were obtained from a woman aged 25 to 45 in good health.

This chain joins TRBV27 and TRBJ1-2; a weak D match, TRBD1 (5 bases). Looked up from germline, CDR1 is MNHEY and CDR2 is SMNVEV (reference sequence). The CDR3 totals 15 residues. V lost 5 bases, J lost 4 bases, and 17 bases lay in between. CDR3 bases: TGTGCCAGCAGTATGAACCAGGGACGGGGCTATGGCTACACCTTC. It encodes CASSMNQGRGYGYTF.

The chain joins TRBV28 to TRBJ1-2, with D maybe TRBD1 (6 bases). The CDR3 is 14 amino acids. The V end lost 5 bases, the J end lost 4 bases, and 14 bases lay between the germline ends. Germline loops: CDR1 MDHEN, CDR2 SYDVKM. The CDR3: CASSLLTGTYGYTF. The CDR3 nucleotides read TGTGCCAGCAGTCTCCTGACAGGCACCTATGGCTACACCTTC.

This rearrangement joins TRBV5-4 to TRBJ2-1, with 9 bases lining up with TRBD2. With V trimmed by 4 bases and J by 7 bases, 6 bases remained unmatched. This CDR3 region has 14 residues. Germline CDR1 reads SGHNT; CDR2 reads YYREEE (reference sequence). The DNA for the CDR3 is TGTGCCAGCAGCCCTCAGACTAGCGGAAATGAGCAGTTCTTC. Protein sequence: CASSPQTSGNEQFF.

The chain uses TRBV7-9 and TRBJ2-6, with a possible D match to TRBD1 (6 bases). Trimming stripped 3 bases from V and 5 bases from J, with 14 bases between. There are 16 residues in the CDR3. Per the germline V gene, CDR1 is SEHNR and CDR2 is FQNEAQ (reference sequence). CDR3 residues: CASSLTGDIRANVLTF. The DNA for the CDR3 is TGTGCCAGCAGCTTGACAGGCGATATACGGGCCAACGTCCTGACTTTC. Supplemented by reference TRBV7-9 and TRBJ2-6, the full variable domain reads DTGVSQNPRHKITKRGQNVTFRCDPISEHNRLYWYRQTLGQGPEFLTYFQNEAQLEKSRLLSDRFSAERPKGSFSTLEIQRTEQGDSAMYLCASSLTGDIRANVLTFGAGSRLTVL.

The rearrangement joins TRBV5-1 to TRBJ2-5; D tentatively reads TRBD1 or TRBD2 (5 bases each). In germline, CDR1 is SGHRS, CDR2 YFSETQ. The CDR3 totals 15 residues. The V and J ends lost 1 base and 3 bases respectively, with 13 bases between them. Here the CDR3 reads CASSLKGTEKETQYF. The CDR3 region has the DNA TGCGCCAGCAGCTTGAAGGGGACGGAAAAAGAGACCCAGTACTTC.

V is TRBV5-1 and J is TRBJ1-2; 7 bases are shared with TRBD1. V dropped 0 bases and J dropped 8; count of bases not matched to a gene: 7. The CDR3 length is 14 residues. Germline V gene sequence: CDR1 SGHRS, CDR2 YFSETQ. CDR3 nucleotides: TGCGCCAGCAGCTTGGGAGACAGGGTCAACGGCTACACCTTC. As protein: CASSLGDRVNGYTF.

This clone has a handful of counts. The J gene is TRBJ2-3, the V gene TRBV7-2, with unresolved D. Germline loops: CDR1 SGHTA, CDR2 FQGNSA. V gave up 5 bases and J gave up 3 bases, with 9 bases separating them. The CDR3 consists of 13 residues. The CDR3, as DNA: TGTGCCAGCAGCCTACGACGGACAGATACGCAGTATTTT. This gives the protein CASSLRRTDTQYF.